The subject of this entry is one T cell receptor (beta chain). Its target is unknown. These data belong to a study of blood T cells in healthy people across ages. Study-wide points: Diversity of TCR beta correlated strongly with naive T cell percentage. Diversity of TCR beta per million T cells declined in a roughly linear way with age.

CDR3 size: 18 residues. The V gene lost 5 bases and the J gene lost 2 bases, with 22 bases spanning the gap. The germline CDR1 and CDR2 sequences are SGHTA and FQGNSA. Isolating PBMCs gave at least 6.5 million of these cells per sample. Combining a sample-barcoded 5' primer with a J-beta primer mix, a second PCR ran for about 6 to 12 cycles. Each cDNA molecule was tagged by a template-switch adaptor with 12 random nucleotides. TCRdb used MiXCR to reprocess the 5' RACE reads, holding one entry per CDR3 protein. The sample has 1,800,000 or so distinct CDR3 sequences; about two fifths are singletons. This TCR was recovered from a human donor in good health. The genes are TRBV7-2 and TRBJ1-5, with D maybe TRBD1 (5 bases). The specimen sequenced was blood. The CDR3 sequence: CASSLDPLGEEGNQPQHF. For the CDR3, the DNA is TGTGCCAGCAGCCTCGACCCCCTAGGGGAAGAGGGCAATCAGCCCCAGCATTTT.